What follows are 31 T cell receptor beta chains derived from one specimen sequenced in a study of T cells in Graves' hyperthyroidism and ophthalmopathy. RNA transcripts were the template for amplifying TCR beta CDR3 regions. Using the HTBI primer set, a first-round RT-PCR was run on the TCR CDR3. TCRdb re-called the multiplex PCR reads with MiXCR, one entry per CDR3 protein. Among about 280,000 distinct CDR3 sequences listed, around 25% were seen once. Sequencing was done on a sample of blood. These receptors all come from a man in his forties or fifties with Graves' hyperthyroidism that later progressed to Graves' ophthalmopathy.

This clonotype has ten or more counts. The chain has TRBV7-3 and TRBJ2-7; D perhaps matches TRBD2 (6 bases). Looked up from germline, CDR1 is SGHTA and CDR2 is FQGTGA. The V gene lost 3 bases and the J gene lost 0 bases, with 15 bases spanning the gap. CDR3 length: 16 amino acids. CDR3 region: CASSLDYSRTSYEQYF. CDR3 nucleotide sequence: TGTGCCAGCAGCTTGGACTACTCCAGAACCTCCTACGAGCAGTACTTC. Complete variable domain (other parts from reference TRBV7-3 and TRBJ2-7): GAGVSQTPSNKVTEKGKYVELRCDPISGHTALYWYRQSLGQGPEFLIYFQGTGAADDSGLPNDRFFAVRPEGSVSTLKIQRTERGDSAVYLCASSLDYSRTSYEQYFGPGTRLTVT.

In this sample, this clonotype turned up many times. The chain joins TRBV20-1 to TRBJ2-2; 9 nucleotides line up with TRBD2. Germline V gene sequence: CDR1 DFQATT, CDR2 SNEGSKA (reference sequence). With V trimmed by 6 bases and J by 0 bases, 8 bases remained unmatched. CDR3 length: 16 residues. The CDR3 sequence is CSAPGASGANTGELFF. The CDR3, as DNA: TGCAGTGCCCCCGGGGCTAGCGGGGCGAACACCGGGGAGCTGTTTTTT.

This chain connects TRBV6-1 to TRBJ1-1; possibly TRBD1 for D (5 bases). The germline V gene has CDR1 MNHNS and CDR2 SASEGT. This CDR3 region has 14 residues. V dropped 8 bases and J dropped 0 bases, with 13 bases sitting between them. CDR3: CASRGGPLNTEAFF. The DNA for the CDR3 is TGTGCCAGCCGGGGGGGACCGTTGAACACTGAAGCTTTCTTT.

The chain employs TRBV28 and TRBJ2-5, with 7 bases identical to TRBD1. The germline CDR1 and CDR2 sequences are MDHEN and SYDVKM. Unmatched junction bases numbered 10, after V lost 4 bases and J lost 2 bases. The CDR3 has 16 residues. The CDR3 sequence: CASSSPSGTVQETQYF. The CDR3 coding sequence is TGTGCCAGCAGTTCGCCTTCCGGGACAGTTCAAGAGACCCAGTACTTC.

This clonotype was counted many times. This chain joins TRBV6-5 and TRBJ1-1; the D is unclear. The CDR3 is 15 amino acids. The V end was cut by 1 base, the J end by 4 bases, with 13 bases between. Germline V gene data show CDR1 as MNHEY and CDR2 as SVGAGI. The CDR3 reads CASSYFAGEGTEAFF. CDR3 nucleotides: TGTGCCAGCAGTTACTTTGCGGGCGAGGGCACTGAAGCTTTCTTT.

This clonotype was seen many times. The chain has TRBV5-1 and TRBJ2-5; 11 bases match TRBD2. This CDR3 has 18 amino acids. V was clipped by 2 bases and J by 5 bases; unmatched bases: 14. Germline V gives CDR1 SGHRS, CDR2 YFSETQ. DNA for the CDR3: TGCGCCAGCAGCTTCTCCGGGCCTAGCGGGAGGATGAGGGAGACCCAGTACTTC. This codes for CASSFSGPSGRMRETQYF.

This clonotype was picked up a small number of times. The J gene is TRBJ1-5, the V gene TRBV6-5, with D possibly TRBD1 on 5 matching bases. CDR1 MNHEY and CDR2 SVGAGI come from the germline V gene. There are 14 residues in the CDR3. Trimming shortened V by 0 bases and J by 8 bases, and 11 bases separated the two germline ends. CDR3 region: CASSYSGASKPQHF. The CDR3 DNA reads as TGTGCCAGCAGTTACTCAGGGGCCTCTAAGCCCCAGCATTTT.

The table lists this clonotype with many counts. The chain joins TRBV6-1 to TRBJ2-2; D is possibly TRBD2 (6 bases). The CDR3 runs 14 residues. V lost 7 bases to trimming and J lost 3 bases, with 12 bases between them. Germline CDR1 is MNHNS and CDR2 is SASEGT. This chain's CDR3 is CASKQTRDTGELFF. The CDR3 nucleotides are TGTGCCAGCAAACAGACTAGAGACACCGGGGAGCTGTTTTTT.

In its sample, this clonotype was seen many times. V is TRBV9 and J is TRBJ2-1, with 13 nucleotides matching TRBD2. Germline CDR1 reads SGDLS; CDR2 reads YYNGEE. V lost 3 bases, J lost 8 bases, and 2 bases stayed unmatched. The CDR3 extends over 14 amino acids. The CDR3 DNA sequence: TGTGCCAGCAGCGGGACTAGCGGGAGTTATGAGCAGTTCTTC. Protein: CASSGTSGSYEQFF.

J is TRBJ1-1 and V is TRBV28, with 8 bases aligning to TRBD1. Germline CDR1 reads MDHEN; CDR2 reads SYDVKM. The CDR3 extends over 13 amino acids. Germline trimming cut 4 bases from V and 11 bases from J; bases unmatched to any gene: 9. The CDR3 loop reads CASSSRTGLGAFF. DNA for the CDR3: TGTGCCAGCAGTTCTCGGACAGGGTTGGGCGCTTTCTTT.

CDR3 protein: CASNGQDGNTIYF. In DNA, the CDR3 is TGTGCCAGCAATGGACAGGACGGGAACACCATATATTTT. V is TRBV6-1 and J is TRBJ1-3; 7 nucleotides line up with TRBD1. The CDR3 is made up of 13 amino acids. Losses at the gene ends were 7 bases for V and 7 bases for J; bases not matched to a gene: 7. Germline V gene lookup returns CDR1 MNHNS and CDR2 SASEGT.

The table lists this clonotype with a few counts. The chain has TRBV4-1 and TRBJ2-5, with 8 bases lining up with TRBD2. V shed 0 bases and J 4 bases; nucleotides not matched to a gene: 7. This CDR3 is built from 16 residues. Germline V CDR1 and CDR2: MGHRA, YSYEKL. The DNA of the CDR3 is TGCGCCAGCAGCCAAGAAGCAAGCGGGAGTGGAGAGACCCAGTACTTC. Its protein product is CASSQEASGSGETQYF.

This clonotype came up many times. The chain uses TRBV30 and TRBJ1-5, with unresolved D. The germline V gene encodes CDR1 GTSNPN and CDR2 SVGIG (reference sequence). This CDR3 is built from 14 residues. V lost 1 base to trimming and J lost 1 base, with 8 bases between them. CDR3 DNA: TGTGCCTGGAGTGCGGCACAGAGCAATCAGCCCCAGCATTTT. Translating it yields CAWSAAQSNQPQHF.

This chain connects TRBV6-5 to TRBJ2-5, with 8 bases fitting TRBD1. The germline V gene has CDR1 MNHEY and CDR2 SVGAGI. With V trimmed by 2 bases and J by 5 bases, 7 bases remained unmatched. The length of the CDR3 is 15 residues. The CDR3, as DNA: TGTGCCAGCAGTTACCCCGGGACAGGAGGGGAGACCCAGTACTTC. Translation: CASSYPGTGGETQYF.

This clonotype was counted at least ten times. The CDR3 loop is CAWSLTSGKNIQYF. The CDR3 DNA is TGTGCCTGGAGCCTTACTAGCGGGAAAAACATTCAGTACTTC. The genes are TRBV30 and TRBJ2-4; TRBD2 matches at 9 bases. The CDR3 is 14 residues long. Germline V gene data show CDR1 as GTSNPN and CDR2 as SVGIG (reference sequence). J was trimmed by 4 bases and V by 3 bases; bases with no gene match: 4.

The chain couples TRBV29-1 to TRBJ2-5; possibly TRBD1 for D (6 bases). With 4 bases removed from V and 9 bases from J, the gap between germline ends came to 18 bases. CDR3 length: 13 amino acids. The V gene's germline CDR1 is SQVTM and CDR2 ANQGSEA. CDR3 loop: CSVVTGLPPAQYF. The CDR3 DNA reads TGCAGCGTTGTTACAGGGCTCCCACCGGCCCAGTACTTC.

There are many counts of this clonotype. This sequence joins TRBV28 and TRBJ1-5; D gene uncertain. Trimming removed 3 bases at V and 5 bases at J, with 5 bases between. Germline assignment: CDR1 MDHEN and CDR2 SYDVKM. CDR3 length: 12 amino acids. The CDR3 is CASSFSDQPQHF. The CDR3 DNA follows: TGTGCCAGCAGTTTTTCCGATCAGCCCCAGCATTTT. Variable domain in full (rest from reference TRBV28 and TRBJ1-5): DVKVTQSSRYLVKRTGEKVFLECVQDMDHENMFWYRQDPGLGLRLIYFSYDVKMKEKGDIPEGYSVSREKKERFSLILESASTNQTSMYLCASSFSDQPQHFGDGTRLSIL.

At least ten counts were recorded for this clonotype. The CDR3 nucleotides are TGCAGTGCTGAGCTAGCGGGTGGGGGGCGCTACGAGCAGTACTTC. It specifies CSAELAGGGRYEQYF. The chain carries TRBV20-1 and TRBJ2-7; TRBD2 matches 8 bases. The length of the CDR3 is 15 residues. V gave up 5 bases and J gave up 3 bases; unmatched junction bases: 12. The germline CDR1 and CDR2 sequences are DFQATT and SNEGSKA (reference sequence).

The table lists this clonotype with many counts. CDR3 nucleotide sequence: TGTGCCAGCAGCTTAGATGGGAGGGCCCCCTACGAGCAGTACTTC. It encodes CASSLDGRAPYEQYF. The chain employs TRBV9 and TRBJ2-7, with 7 bases matching TRBD2. V shed 4 bases and J 2 bases; nucleotides not matched to a gene: 9. The CDR3 has 15 residues. Germline V gene lookup returns CDR1 SGDLS and CDR2 YYNGEE.

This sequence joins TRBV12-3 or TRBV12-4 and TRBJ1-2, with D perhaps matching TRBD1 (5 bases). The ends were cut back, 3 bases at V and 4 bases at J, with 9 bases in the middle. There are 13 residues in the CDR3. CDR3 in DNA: TGTGCCAGCAGTTTTGAGGGGTTCTATGGCTACACCTTC. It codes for CASSFEGFYGYTF.

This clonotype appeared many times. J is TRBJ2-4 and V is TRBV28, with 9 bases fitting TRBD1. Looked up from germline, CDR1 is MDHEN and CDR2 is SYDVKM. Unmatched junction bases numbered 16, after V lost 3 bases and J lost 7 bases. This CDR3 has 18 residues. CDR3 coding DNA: TGTGCCAGCAGTTTTAATTTTGGACAGGGGATATCGGTGAACATTCAGTACTTC. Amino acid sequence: CASSFNFGQGISVNIQYF.

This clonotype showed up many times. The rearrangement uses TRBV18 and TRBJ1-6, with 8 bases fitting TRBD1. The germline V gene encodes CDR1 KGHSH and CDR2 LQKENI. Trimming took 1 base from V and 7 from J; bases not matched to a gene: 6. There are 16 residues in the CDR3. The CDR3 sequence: CASSPLQDRVNSPLHF. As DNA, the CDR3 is TGTGCCAGCTCACCACTACAGGACAGGGTCAATTCACCCCTCCACTTT.

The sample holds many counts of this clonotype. The CDR3 loop reads CASSPQLGKDYGYTF. The CDR3 nucleotides are TGTGCCAGCAGTCCCCAACTCGGGAAAGACTATGGCTACACCTTC. V and J are TRBV27 and TRBJ1-2; no firm D call. CDR1 is MNHEY, CDR2 SMNVEV, per germline (reference sequence). The ends were cut back, 5 bases at V and 3 bases at J, with 16 bases in the middle. The length of the CDR3 is 15 residues.

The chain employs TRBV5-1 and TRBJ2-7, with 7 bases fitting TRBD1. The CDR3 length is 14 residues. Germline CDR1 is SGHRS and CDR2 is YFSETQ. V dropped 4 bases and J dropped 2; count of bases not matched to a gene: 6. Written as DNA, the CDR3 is TGCGCCAGCAGCGCCGGACAGGCAACCTACGAGCAGTACTTC. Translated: CASSAGQATYEQYF.

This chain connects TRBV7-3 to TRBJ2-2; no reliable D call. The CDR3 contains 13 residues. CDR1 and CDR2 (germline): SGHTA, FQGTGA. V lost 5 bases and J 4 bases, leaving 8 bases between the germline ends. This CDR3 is CASSPQITGELFF. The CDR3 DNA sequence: TGTGCCAGCAGCCCACAGATCACCGGGGAGCTGTTTTTT. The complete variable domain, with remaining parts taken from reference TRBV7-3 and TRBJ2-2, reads GAGVSQTPSNKVTEKGKYVELRCDPISGHTALYWYRQSLGQGPEFLIYFQGTGAADDSGLPNDRFFAVRPEGSVSTLKIQRTERGDSAVYLCASSPQITGELFFGEGSRLTVL.

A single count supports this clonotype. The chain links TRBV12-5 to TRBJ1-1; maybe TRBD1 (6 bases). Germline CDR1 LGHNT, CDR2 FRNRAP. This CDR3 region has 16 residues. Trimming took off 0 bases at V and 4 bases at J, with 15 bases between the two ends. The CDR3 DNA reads TGTGCTAGTGGTTTGGTAAGGGGGACGTGGGGCACTGAAGCTTTCTTT. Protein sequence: CASGLVRGTWGTEAFF.

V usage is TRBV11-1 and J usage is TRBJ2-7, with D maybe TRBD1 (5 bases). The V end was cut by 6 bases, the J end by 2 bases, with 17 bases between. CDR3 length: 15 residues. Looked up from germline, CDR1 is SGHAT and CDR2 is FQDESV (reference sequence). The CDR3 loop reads CASRTRGGRAYEQYF. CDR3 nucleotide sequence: TGTGCCAGCAGGACAAGAGGCGGCAGGGCCTACGAGCAGTACTTC. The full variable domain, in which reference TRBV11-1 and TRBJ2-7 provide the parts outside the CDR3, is EAEVAQSPRYKITEKSQAVAFWCDPISGHATLYWYRQILGQGPELLVQFQDESVVDDSQLPKDRFSAERLKGVDSTLKIQPAELGDSAMYLCASRTRGGRAYEQYFGPGTRLTVT.

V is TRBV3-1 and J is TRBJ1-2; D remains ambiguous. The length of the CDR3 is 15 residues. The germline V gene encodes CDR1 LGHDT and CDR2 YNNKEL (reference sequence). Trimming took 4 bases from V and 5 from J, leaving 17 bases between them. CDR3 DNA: TGTGCCAGCAGCCCGGAAGGCGGTCGGATGTATGGCTACACCTTC. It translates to CASSPEGGRMYGYTF.

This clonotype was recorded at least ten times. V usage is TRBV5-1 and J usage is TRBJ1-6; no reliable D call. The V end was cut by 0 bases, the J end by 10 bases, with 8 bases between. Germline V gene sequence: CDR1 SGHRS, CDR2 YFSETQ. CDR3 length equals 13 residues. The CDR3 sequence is CASSLESFSPLHF. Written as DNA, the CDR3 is TGCGCCAGCAGCTTGGAATCTTTCTCACCCCTCCACTTT.

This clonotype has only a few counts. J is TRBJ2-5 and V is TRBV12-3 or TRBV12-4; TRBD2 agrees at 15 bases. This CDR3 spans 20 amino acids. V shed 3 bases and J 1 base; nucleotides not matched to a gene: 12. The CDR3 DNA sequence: TGTGCCAGCAGTTTCCCCCAGGGACTAGCGGGAGGCCGACTCCAAGAGACCCAGTACTTC. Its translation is CASSFPQGLAGGRLQETQYF.

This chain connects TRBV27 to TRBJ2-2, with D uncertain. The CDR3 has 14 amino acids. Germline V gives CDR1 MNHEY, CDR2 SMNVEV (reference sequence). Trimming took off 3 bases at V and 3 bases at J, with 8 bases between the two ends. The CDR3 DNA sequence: TGTGCCAGCAGTTTTTGGCCCCACACCGGGGAGCTGTTTTTT. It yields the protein CASSFWPHTGELFF.